Listed here are 15 T cell receptor beta chains from one sample, sequenced in a study of T cell responses to AZD1222 COVID-19 vaccine (dated by TCRdb to 2020 to 2022). The library relied on the immunoSEQ multiplex PCR assay. Drawn from immuneACCESS, this table holds only the in-frame rearrangements with V and J called that TCRdb kept. Clones are partly lost; checked studies trace under half to an unresolved V gene and leave the rest unexplained. The sample table contains about 57,000 clones; only one count was recorded for 85% to 90% of them. The leading ten clones occupy approximately 18% of the sample. Taken with the paper, the label for time point translates to: baseline before first vaccination. This sample comprised peripheral blood, obtained on day 0 of AZD1222 vaccination. Every receptor here comes from an adult in good health.

The gene calls are TRBV28 and TRBJ1-1, with D unresolved. Germline V gene sequence: CDR1 MDHEN, CDR2 SYDVKM. CDR3 length: 15 residues. V was cut by 6 bases and J by 1 base, with 15 bases left in between. CDR3 nucleotide sequence: TGTGCCAGCAGCCCAATCCAACACAGGAACACTGAAGCTTTCTTT. This translates into CASSPIQHRNTEAFF.

This chain uses TRBV9 with TRBJ1-4, with D possibly being TRBD1 (5 bases). In germline, CDR1 is SGDLS, CDR2 YYNGEE. The CDR3 covers 16 residues. Trimming stripped 0 bases from V and 0 bases from J, with 9 bases between. The CDR3 DNA reads as TGTGCCAGCAGCGTAGGGGGGGTAGCAACTAATGAAAAACTGTTTTTT. Residues: CASSVGGVATNEKLFF.

This chain connects TRBV2 to TRBJ1-2, with a possible D match to TRBD1 (6 bases). Trimming removed 6 bases from V and 5 bases from J, with 16 bases in between. The CDR3 contains 14 residues. Per germline, CDR1 SNHLY and CDR2 FYNNEI. The CDR3 here is CASSSQGSDYGYTF. Written as DNA, the CDR3 is TGTGCCAGCAGCTCACAGGGAAGTGATTATGGCTACACCTTC.

The chain couples TRBV5-1 to TRBJ2-7; D uncertain. This CDR3 has 13 amino acids. V lost 4 bases and J 1 base, leaving 9 bases between the germline ends. Germline-derived CDR1 and CDR2 are SGHRS and YFSETQ. Here the CDR3 DNA reads TGCGCCAGCAGCAAAGGGCTTTCCTACGAGCAGTACTTC. Its protein is CASSKGLSYEQYF. Filled out from reference TRBV5-1 and TRBJ2-7, the complete variable domain reads KAGVTQTPRYLIKTRGQQVTLSCSPISGHRSVSWYQQTPGQGLQFLFEYFSETQRNKGNFPGRFSGRQFSNSRSEMNVSTLELGDSALYLCASSKGLSYEQYFGPGTRLTVT.

Only one count was recorded for this clone. The chain recombines TRBV7-9 with TRBJ1-5; 8 bases match TRBD1. The germline CDR1 and CDR2 sequences are SEHNR and FQNEAQ (reference sequence). Trimming cost V 1 base and J 7 bases; bases outside gene matches: 6. The CDR3 spans 15 residues. CDR3 nucleotide sequence: TGTGCCAGCAGCTTAGGCACAGGGGGGGACCAGCCCCAGCATTTT. This codes for CASSLGTGGDQPQHF.

The V gene is TRBV28, the J gene TRBJ1-3, with a weak D call TRBD1 (5 bases). The CDR3 extends over 14 amino acids. In germline, CDR1 is MDHEN, CDR2 SYDVKM. The V gene lost 11 bases and the J gene lost 0 bases, with 14 bases spanning the gap. The CDR3 spells CAVADSFSGNTIYF. In DNA form, the CDR3 reads TGTGCCGTAGCCGACAGCTTCTCTGGAAACACCATATATTTT.

V usage is TRBV5-4 and J usage is TRBJ2-2, with D hard to call. The CDR3 loop spans 14 amino acids. Trimming removed 0 bases at V and 1 base at J, with 4 bases between. The germline V gene encodes CDR1 SGHNT and CDR2 YYREEE (reference sequence). Here the CDR3 DNA reads TGTGCCAGCAGCTTGGTTGGGAACACCGGGGAGCTGTTTTTT. This gives the protein CASSLVGNTGELFF.

V and J are TRBV6-5 and TRBJ1-3, with TRBD1 as a possible D gene (5 bases). The germline V and J ends were trimmed by 0 bases and 2 bases, with 11 bases remaining between them. This CDR3 spans 16 amino acids. Germline lookup yields CDR1 MNHEY and CDR2 SVGAGI. The CDR3, as DNA: TGTGCCAGCAGTTACTCAGGGGTTGTACCTGGAAACACCATATATTTT. Its protein product is CASSYSGVVPGNTIYF.

V usage is TRBV5-1 and J usage is TRBJ2-1; possible D gene TRBD1, 6 bases. V was trimmed by 4 bases and J by 6 bases, leaving 14 bases between them. In germline, CDR1 is SGHRS, CDR2 YFSETQ. CDR3 size: 14 residues. The CDR3 loop reads CASSSMAGVNEQFF. CDR3 DNA sequence: TGCGCCAGCAGCAGCATGGCAGGGGTCAATGAGCAGTTCTTC.

V usage is TRBV7-9 and J usage is TRBJ2-1; D may match TRBD1 or TRBD2 (6 bases each). Trimming removed 6 bases at V and 0 bases at J, with 15 bases between. There are 16 residues in the CDR3. Germline V gene data show CDR1 as SEHNR and CDR2 as FQNEAQ (reference sequence). CDR3 sequence (DNA): TGTGCCAGCAGTCTACAGGGACTCCTCTCCTACAATGAGCAGTTCTTC. Translated, it gives CASSLQGLLSYNEQFF. Combining the CDR3 with reference TRBV7-9 and TRBJ2-1 gives the whole variable domain DTGVSQNPRHKITKRGQNVTFRCDPISEHNRLYWYRQTLGQGPEFLTYFQNEAQLEKSRLLSDRFSAERPKGSFSTLEIQRTEQGDSAMYLCASSLQGLLSYNEQFFGPGTRLTVL.

This clone has just a few counts. This sequence joins TRBV3-1 (or the pseudogene TRBV3-2) and TRBJ1-6; 8 nucleotides match TRBD1. This CDR3 has 16 amino acids. Germline V gives CDR1 LGHDT, CDR2 YNNKEL (reference sequence). J was trimmed by 10 bases and V by 4 bases; bases with no gene match: 12. CDR3 region: CASSLATGALDSPLHF. The CDR3 DNA reads TGTGCCAGCAGCCTGGCGACAGGGGCTTTAGACTCACCCCTCCACTTT.

The chain employs TRBV23-1 and TRBJ1-4; D unclear. TRBV23-1 is an ORF for which the function is uncertain. Trimming removed 4 bases from V and 8 bases from J, with 20 bases in between. The CDR3 runs 16 residues. CDR3 region: CASSPTGRTVGEKLFF. CDR3 DNA sequence: TGCGCCAGCAGTCCCACGGGCAGGACCGTAGGGGAAAAACTGTTTTTT.

This clone has a handful of counts. The rearrangement uses TRBV5-8 and TRBJ1-2; TRBD1 matches 12 bases. Germline V gene data show CDR1 as SGHTS and CDR2 as YDEGEE. Trimming cost V 4 bases and J 7 bases; bases outside gene matches: 11. This CDR3 has 16 residues. CDR3 sequence (DNA): TGTGCCAGCAGCCAACAACCGGGACAGGGGGCGCGTGGCTACACCTTC. Its translation is CASSQQPGQGARGYTF.

This sequence joins TRBV2 and TRBJ2-6, with D hard to call. CDR3 size: 16 residues. Germline V lookup: CDR1 SNHLY, CDR2 FYNNEI. Trimming cost V 5 bases and J 0 bases, with 11 bases left between them. CDR3 DNA sequence: TGTGCCAGCAGTTCCTGGGGTGTCTCTGGGGCCAACGTCCTGACTTTC. Residues: CASSSWGVSGANVLTF.

The chain recombines TRBV7-6 with TRBJ1-2, with D possibly being TRBD1 (6 bases). The V end lost 4 bases, the J end lost 0 bases, and 12 bases lay between the germline ends. The CDR3 is 15 amino acids. The germline V gene has CDR1 SGHVS and CDR2 FNYEAQ. The CDR3 DNA reads as TGTGCCAGCAGCTCTGGACAGAGAGCTAACTATGGCTACACCTTC. It specifies CASSSGQRANYGYTF.